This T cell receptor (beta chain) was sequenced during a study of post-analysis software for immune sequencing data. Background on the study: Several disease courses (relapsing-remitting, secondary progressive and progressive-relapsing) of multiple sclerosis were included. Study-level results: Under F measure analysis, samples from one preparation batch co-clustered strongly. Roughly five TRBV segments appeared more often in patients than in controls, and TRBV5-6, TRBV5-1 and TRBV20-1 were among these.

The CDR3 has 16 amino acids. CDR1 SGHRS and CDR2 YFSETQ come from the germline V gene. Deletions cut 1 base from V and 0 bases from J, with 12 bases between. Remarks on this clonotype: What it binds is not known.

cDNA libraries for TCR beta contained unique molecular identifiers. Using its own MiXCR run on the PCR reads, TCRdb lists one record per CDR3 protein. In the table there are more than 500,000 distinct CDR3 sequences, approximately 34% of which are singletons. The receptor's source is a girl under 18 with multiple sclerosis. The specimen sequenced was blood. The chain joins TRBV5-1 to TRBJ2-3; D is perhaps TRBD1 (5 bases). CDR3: CASSLPQGGSTDTQYF. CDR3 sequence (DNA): TGCGCCAGCAGCTTGCCGCAGGGTGGGAGCACAGATACGCAGTATTTT.